The T cell receptor beta chain described here comes from a study of control samples from healthy donors and cancer patients. CDR3 length: 16 residues. Germline V CDR1 and CDR2: SGHDT, YYEEEE. The V gene lost 2 bases and the J gene lost 0 bases, with 12 bases spanning the gap. Produced via immunoSEQ multiplex PCR; TCRdb's table is partial and in-frame only. The table includes about 230,000 clones, roughly four fifths detected once. The clonotype originates from an older woman with lung cancer. The rearrangement joins TRBV5-6 to TRBJ1-5, with unresolved D. Material: PBMCs. CDR3: CASSFGSLYSNQPQHF. The CDR3 coding sequence is TGTGCCAGCAGCTTCGGCAGTCTCTATAGCAATCAGCCCCAGCATTTT.